The TCR beta chain under discussion was sequenced for a study of lymphopenia after photon versus proton radiotherapy. Study findings and constraints: Post-nadir diversity loss with photons came from oligoclonal expansion, particularly CD8+ Temra cells.

The germline V and J ends were trimmed by 3 bases and 1 base, with 12 bases remaining between them. The CDR3 consists of 15 residues. From germline, CDR1 is LNHNV and CDR2 YYDKDF (reference sequence). On this clone itself: Its antigen is not known.

The data were produced by immunoSEQ multiplex PCR, yet TCRdb's version contains in-frame clones alone and is incomplete. The data show roughly 42,000 clones, 65% to 90% seen once. V and J are TRBV15 and TRBJ1-1, with TRBD1 as a possible D gene (6 bases). The sequenced sample was peripheral blood, obtained from a patient treated with photon-based radiotherapy. The receptor's source is a middle-aged man with gastric cancer. The CDR3 reads CATSSLQGPNTEAFF. The CDR3 nucleotides read TGTGCCACCAGCAGCCTACAGGGACCGAACACTGAAGCTTTCTTT.